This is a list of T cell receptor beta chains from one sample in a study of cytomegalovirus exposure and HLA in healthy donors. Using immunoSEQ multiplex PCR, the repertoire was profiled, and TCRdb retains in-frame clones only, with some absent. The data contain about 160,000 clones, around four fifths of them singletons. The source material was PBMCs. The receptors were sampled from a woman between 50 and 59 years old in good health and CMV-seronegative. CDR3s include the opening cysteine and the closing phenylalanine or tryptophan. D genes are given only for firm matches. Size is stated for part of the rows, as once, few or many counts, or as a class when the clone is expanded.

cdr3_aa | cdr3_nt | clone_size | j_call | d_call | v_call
CASSLTGANTEAFF | TGTGCCAGCAGTTTGACAGGGGCGAACACTGAAGCTTTCTTT | . | TRBJ1-1 | TRBD1 | TRBV27
CASSPRGVDSGNTIYF | TGCGCCAGCAGCCCTCGGGGGGTCGACTCTGGAAACACCATATATTTT | . | TRBJ1-3 | . | TRBV4-3
CASSGGAGYQETQYF | TGCGCCAGCAGCGGGGGGGCGGGGTACCAAGAGACCCAGTACTTC | . | TRBJ2-5 | . | TRBV5-1
CASSLSERGYNEQFF | TGTGCCAGCAGCTTGTCCGAGCGGGGGTACAATGAGCAGTTCTTC | . | TRBJ2-1 | TRBD2 | TRBV5-6
CASSLSAGNTIYF | TGTGCCAGCAGTTTATCGGCTGGAAACACCATATATTTT | . | TRBJ1-3 | . | TRBV28
CASRPRQASNTEAFF | TGTGCCAGCAGACCCCGACAGGCCTCGAACACTGAAGCTTTCTTT | . | TRBJ1-1 | . | TRBV2
CARITRDRLNYGYTF | TGTGCCAGAATAACCCGGGACAGACTCAACTATGGCTACACCTTC | . | TRBJ1-2 | TRBD1 | TRBV27
CASSPTNRSGANVLTF | TGTGCCAGCAGCCCGACTAATCGCTCTGGGGCCAACGTCCTGACTTTC | . | TRBJ2-6 | . | TRBV7-8
CASSLAGTANYEQYF | TGTGCCAGCTCTCTTGCCGGGACAGCTAACTACGAGCAGTACTTC | once | TRBJ2-7 | TRBD1 | TRBV18
CASSLLATTPFSGANVLTF | TGTGCCAGCAGCTTGTTAGCGACGACTCCCTTCTCTGGGGCCAACGTCCTGACTTTC | once | TRBJ2-6 | . | TRBV5-6
CASSSTSGVYNEQFF | TGTGCCAGCAGCTCGACTAGCGGGGTTTACAATGAGCAGTTCTTC | . | TRBJ2-1 | TRBD2 | TRBV7-8
CASSVQGEGTEAFF | TGCGCCAGCAGCGTACAGGGCGAAGGCACTGAAGCTTTCTTT | . | TRBJ1-1 | . | TRBV5-1
CASSLDRLTEKLFF | TGCGCCAGCAGCCTGGACAGGTTAACTGAAAAACTGTTTTTT | once | TRBJ1-4 | TRBD1 | TRBV5-1
CASSLATGGGYTF | TGTGCCAGCAGTTTGGCGACGGGGGGCGGCTACACCTTC | . | TRBJ1-2 | . | TRBV28
CASSFEGSYNEQFF | TGCGCCAGCAGCTTCGAGGGCTCCTACAATGAGCAGTTCTTC | once | TRBJ2-1 | . | TRBV5-1
CASRVGLAGTTDAQYF | TGTGCCAGCAGGGTAGGACTAGCGGGGACCACAGATGCGCAGTATTTT | . | TRBJ2-3 | TRBD2 | TRBV2
CATPPSDTYEQYF | TGTGCCACCCCTCCTAGCGACACCTACGAGCAGTACTTC | . | TRBJ2-7 | . | TRBV2
CASSLTDRIGNTIYF | TGTGCCAGCAGCTTAACTGACAGAATTGGAAACACCATATATTTT | few | TRBJ1-3 | . | TRBV7-2
CASSLRTSGRGNEQFF | TGTGCCAGCAGCCTCCGGACTAGCGGGAGAGGGAATGAGCAGTTCTTC | . | TRBJ2-1 | TRBD2 | TRBV7-3
CASLDRLAGREQYF | TGTGCCAGTCTGGATCGACTAGCGGGGAGAGAGCAGTACTTC | . | TRBJ2-5 | TRBD2 | TRBV6-6
CASSIIRTSGTNTDTQYF | TGTGCCAGTAGTATAATTCGGACTAGCGGGACAAACACAGATACGCAGTATTTT | . | TRBJ2-3 | TRBD2 | TRBV19
CASSFEGRGSTEQFF | TGCGCCAGCAGCTTTGAAGGACGAGGGTCCACCGAGCAGTTCTTC | . | TRBJ2-1 | . | TRBV5-1